This entry lists 25 T cell receptor beta chains sequenced from one sample in a study of blood T cell repertoires in COVID-19. Some clones are missing from TCRdb's copy, which holds only in-frame ones; the method was immunoSEQ multiplex PCR. The sample includes about 160,000 clones, over 85% of them seen just once. Sequences were obtained from peripheral blood. These receptors came from a woman aged 45-59 years with acute or convalescent COVID-19.

The gene calls are TRBV20-1 and TRBJ1-1; D is unresolved. V was cut by 3 bases and J by 1 base, with 6 bases left in between. Germline V gene sequence: CDR1 DFQATT, CDR2 SNEGSKA (reference sequence). The CDR3 spans 12 residues. CDR3 residues: CSASRPNTEAFF. For the CDR3, the DNA is TGCAGTGCTAGTCGTCCGAACACTGAAGCTTTCTTT.

The CDR3 DNA reads as TGTGCCAGCAGTTTGCGGGACCTTAATCCCCATCAGCCCCAGCATTTT. Protein product: CASSLRDLNPHQPQHF. This chain connects TRBV6-5 to TRBJ1-5, with D possibly TRBD1 on 5 matching bases. Germline lookup yields CDR1 MNHEY and CDR2 SVGAGI. The CDR3 is 16 residues long. The V end lost 4 bases, the J end lost 5 bases, and 18 bases lay between the germline ends.

This chain joins TRBV13 and TRBJ2-5; maybe TRBD2 (5 bases). V was trimmed by 3 bases and J by 5 bases, leaving 13 bases between them. Germline assignment: CDR1 PRHDT and CDR2 FYEKMQ (reference sequence). The CDR3 loop spans 14 amino acids. CDR3 region: CASSLVGGLETQYF. In DNA form, the CDR3 reads TGTGCCAGCAGCTTGGTGGGCGGGCTTGAGACCCAGTACTTC.

The chain is built from TRBV10-3 and TRBJ2-1, with TRBD1 matching 9 bases. Germline V gene data show CDR1 as ENHRY and CDR2 as SYGVKD. This CDR3 region has 15 residues. V was pared by 2 bases and J by 7 bases, with 6 bases of the junction left unmatched. CDR3 residues: CAISESRDRVNEQFF. In DNA form, the CDR3 reads TGTGCCATCAGTGAGAGCCGGGACAGGGTAAATGAGCAGTTCTTC.

The CDR3: CASSEGGRSQPQHF. The CDR3 nucleotides are TGTGCCAGCAGTGAAGGGGGCCGGAGTCAGCCCCAGCATTTT. The chain has TRBV2 and TRBJ1-5, with a possible D match to TRBD1 (5 bases). Trimming took off 1 base at V and 6 bases at J, with 10 bases between the two ends. The length of the CDR3 is 14 residues. Germline V CDR1 and CDR2: SNHLY, FYNNEI.

The rearrangement links TRBV28 to TRBJ2-7; 9 positions match TRBD2. The germline CDR1 and CDR2 sequences are MDHEN and SYDVKM. This CDR3 has 15 residues. The J segment lost 0 bases and the V segment lost 2 bases, leaving 2 bases of the junction unmatched. CDR3 amino acids: CASSLAGGSSYEQYF. Here the CDR3 DNA reads TGTGCCAGCAGTTTAGCGGGAGGGAGCTCCTACGAGCAGTACTTC.

V is TRBV29-1 and J is TRBJ2-2; a possible D gene is TRBD1 (5 bases). CDR1 is SQVTM, CDR2 ANQGSEA, per germline. This CDR3 comprises 13 residues. Trimming removed 6 bases from V and 6 bases from J, with 14 bases in between. The CDR3 is CSVSDSPAGELFF. The CDR3 region has the DNA TGCAGCGTATCTGACAGTCCGGCCGGGGAGCTGTTTTTT.

This chain connects TRBV5-6 to TRBJ1-6; maybe TRBD1 (6 bases). Trimming cost V 0 bases and J 9 bases, with 13 bases left between them. CDR3 length: 15 residues. Germline loops: CDR1 SGHDT, CDR2 YYEEEE. The CDR3 spells CASSLGSGVGSPLHF. The DNA for the CDR3 is TGTGCCAGCAGCTTGGGGTCAGGGGTCGGTTCACCCCTCCACTTT.

The chain employs TRBV25-1 and TRBJ1-5; D possibly corresponds to TRBD1 (5 bases). V was pared by 2 bases and J by 7 bases, with 9 bases between. The CDR3 sequence is 13 residues long. The V gene's germline CDR1 is MGHDK and CDR2 SYGVNS. The CDR3 nucleotides read TGTGCCAGCAGTGAAGGGAGGGGACAGCCCCAGCATTTT. Its protein is CASSEGRGQPQHF.

The V gene is TRBV30, the J gene TRBJ2-2; D is perhaps TRBD2 (6 bases). Between the trimmed V and J ends, which lost 3 bases and 5 bases, there was a span of 13 bases. The CDR3 is made up of 14 amino acids. The V gene's germline CDR1 is GTSNPN and CDR2 SVGIG (reference sequence). The CDR3 DNA reads as TGTGCCTGGAGGGACCTGGGGGGAACCGGGGAGCTGTTTTTT. Residues: CAWRDLGGTGELFF.

The chain uses TRBV25-1 and TRBJ2-7; D perhaps matches TRBD2 (6 bases). Trimming took 6 bases from V and 1 from J, leaving 10 bases between them. The CDR3 totals 13 residues. Germline assignment: CDR1 MGHDK and CDR2 SYGVNS. CDR3 nucleotide sequence: TGTGCCAGCAGGAATAGCGGATCCTACGAGCAGTACTTC. This codes for CASRNSGSYEQYF.

The V call is TRBV18, the J call TRBJ1-5; D remains ambiguous. The CDR3 covers 15 residues. CDR1 KGHSH and CDR2 LQKENI come from the germline V gene. V was pared by 6 bases and J by 0 bases, with 12 bases between. CDR3 coding DNA: TGTGCCAGCTCCCCCTCCGGTTATAGCAATCAGCCCCAGCATTTT. Amino acid sequence: CASSPSGYSNQPQHF.

J is TRBJ2-1 and V is TRBV20-1, with TRBD1 identical over 10 bases. CDR1 DFQATT and CDR2 SNEGSKA come from the germline V gene (reference sequence). Losses at the gene ends were 1 base for V and 15 bases for J; bases not matched to a gene: 3. The CDR3 sequence is 11 residues long. The CDR3 region is CSARGDRGWFF. In nucleotides, the CDR3 is TGCAGTGCTAGAGGGGACAGGGGTTGGTTCTTC.

The rearrangement joins TRBV30 to TRBJ2-3; D gene ambiguous. Germline-derived CDR1 and CDR2 are GTSNPN and SVGIG (reference sequence). CDR3 size: 14 residues. The V gene lost 2 bases and the J gene lost 1 base, with 10 bases spanning the gap. The CDR3 bases are TGTGCCTGGAGTCTCGCGGCAGGCACAGATACGCAGTATTTT. Translating it yields CAWSLAAGTDTQYF. Filled out from reference TRBV30 and TRBJ2-3, the complete variable domain reads SQTIHQWPATLVQPVGSPLSLECTVEGTSNPNLYWYRQAAGRGLQLLFYSVGIGQISSEVPQNLSASRPQDRQFILSSKKLLLSDSGFYLCAWSLAAGTDTQYFGPGTRLTVL.

This sequence joins TRBV23-1 and TRBJ1-5; D gene unclear. TRBV23-1 is given ORF status, its function remaining uncertain. There are 17 residues in the CDR3. Trimming took off 7 bases at V and 0 bases at J, with 19 bases between the two ends. The CDR3 nucleotides read TGCGCCAGCACTCGCCGGACTACTCCCGATAGCAATCAGCCCCAGCATTTT. Its translation: CASTRRTTPDSNQPQHF.

CDR3 region: CASSPISRGQVYTEAFF. Written as DNA, the CDR3 is TGTGCCAGCTCACCAATATCCAGGGGGCAAGTGTACACTGAAGCTTTCTTT. This chain links TRBV18 with TRBJ1-1, with 8 bases fitting TRBD1. Unmatched junction bases numbered 11, after V lost 2 bases and J lost 3 bases. Per the germline V gene, CDR1 is KGHSH and CDR2 is LQKENI. The CDR3 length is 17 residues.

In this sample, this clone is medium-sized (0.01 to 0.1%). The CDR3 DNA follows: TGTGCCAGCAGTTTATCTCTGAATCAGCCCCAGCATTTT. Translating it yields CASSLSLNQPQHF. This chain joins TRBV27 and TRBJ1-5; unclear D gene. The V end lost 0 bases, the J end lost 4 bases, and 4 bases lay between the germline ends. The length of the CDR3 is 13 residues. The germline V gene encodes CDR1 MNHEY and CDR2 SMNVEV (reference sequence).

With respect to this clone: This sample also contains other DNA sequences that code for the same CDR3. The CDR3 nucleotides read TGTGCCAGCTCTCCGGACAGTAACACTGAAGCTTTCTTT. Translated, it gives CASSPDSNTEAFF. The chain couples TRBV18 to TRBJ1-1, with D tentatively TRBD1 (6 bases). Trimming cost V 6 bases and J 2 bases, with 10 bases left between them. Germline V gives CDR1 KGHSH, CDR2 LQKENI. This CDR3 region has 13 residues. The full variable domain, with the rest looked up from reference TRBV18 and TRBJ1-1, is NAGVMQNPRHLVRRRGQEARLRCSPMKGHSHVYWYRQLPEEGLKFMVYLQKENIIDESGMPKERFSAEFPKEGPSILRIQQVVRGDSAAYFCASSPDSNTEAFFGQGTRLTVV.

The rearrangement joins TRBV6-5 to TRBJ1-5; no definite D call. The CDR3 is 15 residues long. Germline assignment: CDR1 MNHEY and CDR2 SVGAGI. Trimming removed 5 bases from V and 5 bases from J, with 16 bases in between. CDR3 sequence (DNA): TGTGCCAGCAGTATCGTTCTAATTACTCATCAGCCCCAGCATTTT. Translation gives CASSIVLITHQPQHF.

The genes are TRBV12-3 or TRBV12-4 and TRBJ2-1, with D possibly being TRBD2 (5 bases). Between the trimmed V and J ends, which lost 1 base and 8 bases, there was a span of 9 bases. The CDR3 is made up of 13 amino acids. CDR3 residues: CASSLEVSDEQFF. Written as DNA, the CDR3 is TGTGCCAGCAGTTTAGAAGTTAGCGATGAGCAGTTCTTC.

This chain connects TRBV19 to TRBJ2-5; TRBD1 is a possible D gene (5 bases). V lost 5 bases and J lost 4, with 14 bases in between. CDR1 LNHDA and CDR2 SQIVND come from the germline V gene (reference sequence). The CDR3 consists of 14 residues. In DNA, the CDR3 is TGTGCCAGTAGTTGGGGCCAGGCCCGAGAGACCCAGTACTTC. It translates to CASSWGQARETQYF.

The J gene is TRBJ2-7, the V gene TRBV7-9; D call uncertain. Germline loops: CDR1 SEHNR, CDR2 FQNEAQ (reference sequence). V was trimmed by 4 bases and J by 4 bases, leaving 8 bases between them. The CDR3 consists of 12 residues. The CDR3 sequence: CASSSIWYEQYF. The DNA for the CDR3 is TGTGCCAGCAGCTCTATATGGTACGAGCAGTACTTC.

V and J are TRBV6-6 and TRBJ1-5, with 9 bases aligning to TRBD1. The germline V gene encodes CDR1 MNHNY and CDR2 SVGAGI (reference sequence). CDR3 size: 16 residues. The ends lost 1 base at V and 6 bases at J; junction bases unmatched: 7. The CDR3 protein is CASSYYGTGFGQPQHF. The CDR3 nucleotides are TGTGCCAGCAGTTACTACGGGACAGGGTTTGGTCAGCCCCAGCATTTT.

V gene TRBV7-3 combines with J gene TRBJ2-1, with 8 bases aligning to TRBD1. Germline V gives CDR1 SGHTA, CDR2 FQGTGA. The CDR3 is 15 residues long. Trimming removed 5 bases from V and 6 bases from J; junction bases left unmatched: 9. In nucleotides, the CDR3 is TGTGCCAGCAGCCCCCGTCGGCAGGGGGCCAATGAGCAGTTCTTC. It specifies CASSPRRQGANEQFF. Combining the CDR3 with reference TRBV7-3 and TRBJ2-1 gives the whole variable domain GAGVSQTPSNKVTEKGKYVELRCDPISGHTALYWYRQSLGQGPEFLIYFQGTGAADDSGLPNDRFFAVRPEGSVSTLKIQRTERGDSAVYLCASSPRRQGANEQFFGPGTRLTVL.

This clone is a singleton in its sample. The rearrangement joins TRBV7-6 to TRBJ2-3; D is perhaps TRBD1 (5 bases). The V and J ends lost 5 bases and 5 bases respectively, with 20 bases between them. Germline CDR1 SGHVS, CDR2 FNYEAQ. This CDR3 is 16 amino acids long. Here the CDR3 reads CASSPKPTGAQDTQYF. As DNA, the CDR3 is TGTGCCAGCAGCCCAAAACCCACAGGCGCACAAGATACGCAGTATTTT.